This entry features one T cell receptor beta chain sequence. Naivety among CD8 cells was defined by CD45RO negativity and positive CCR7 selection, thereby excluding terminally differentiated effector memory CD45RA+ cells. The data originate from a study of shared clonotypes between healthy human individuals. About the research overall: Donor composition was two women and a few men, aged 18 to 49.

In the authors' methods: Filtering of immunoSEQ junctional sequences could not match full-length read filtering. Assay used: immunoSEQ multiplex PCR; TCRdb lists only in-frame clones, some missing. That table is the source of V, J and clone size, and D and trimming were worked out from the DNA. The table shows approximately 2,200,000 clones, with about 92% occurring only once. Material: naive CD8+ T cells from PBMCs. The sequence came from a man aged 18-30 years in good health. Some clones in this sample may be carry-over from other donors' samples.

CDR3 protein: CASNMGGSSYEQYF. DNA for the CDR3: TGTGCCAGCAACATGGGGGGGAGCTCCTACGAGCAGTACTTC. The chain has TRBV7-9 and TRBJ2-7; 7 positions agree with TRBD2. CDR3 length: 14 amino acids. J was trimmed by 0 bases and V by 7 bases; bases with no gene match: 6. CDR1 is SEHNR, CDR2 FQNEAQ, per germline (reference sequence). The full variable domain, with the rest looked up from reference TRBV7-9 and TRBJ2-7, is DTGVSQNPRHKITKRGQNVTFRCDPISEHNRLYWYRQTLGQGPEFLTYFQNEAQLEKSRLLSDRFSAERPKGSFSTLEIQRTEQGDSAMYLCASNMGGSSYEQYFGPGTRLTVT.